The entry that follows covers one TCR beta chain sequence. This sample was included in a study of OX40 agonist ivuxolimab in advanced cancers. Only in-frame clones appear in the TCRdb table, and some are missing; sequencing was by immunoSEQ multiplex PCR. The table includes roughly 80,000 clones, around nine tenths detected once. V dropped 7 bases and J dropped 6 bases, with 13 bases sitting between them. Germline-derived CDR1 and CDR2 are SGHTA and FQGNSA. This CDR3 has 14 residues. This clonotype originated in an adult with an advanced solid tumor such as melanoma, head and neck, liver or kidney cancer. The chain links TRBV7-2 to TRBJ1-6, with D unresolved. Sequenced material: CD4+ or CD8+ T cells sorted from blood, taken in a trial of the OX40 agonist ivuxolimab. CDR3 in amino acids: CASNLEQSNSPLHF. The CDR3 nucleotides are TGTGCCAGCAACTTGGAACAGAGTAATTCACCCCTCCACTTT.